This TCR beta chain was profiled in a study of neurological immune-mediated disorders. TCRdb ran MiXCR on the 5' RACE reads and lists one entry per CDR3 protein. The sample includes approximately 59,000 distinct CDR3 sequences, about 5.2% seen only once; the top ten take about 5.3%. CDR1 and CDR2 (germline): MNHEY, SMNVEV (reference sequence). The CDR3 contains 13 residues. V lost 6 bases and J lost 3, with 11 bases in between. This clonotype was counted many times. Its antigen remains unidentified. Study conclusions and caveats: Expanded clones shared no identical CDR3 amino acid sequences across subjects, which suggested private TCR-beta repertoires in all groups.

The gene calls are TRBV27 and TRBJ1-1; no clear D. This receptor was taken from a human donor with multiple sclerosis. The donor label of this sample is uncertain. The sample consisted of PBMCs. For the CDR3, the DNA is TGTGCCAGCAGCCTCAGACGATACACTGAAGCTTTCTTT. Translating it yields CASSLRRYTEAFF.